Following are 11 T cell receptor beta chains from one sample sequenced in a study of blood T cell repertoires in COVID-19. Assay: immunoSEQ multiplex PCR; the TCRdb copy retains only in-frame clones and omits some. Among some 97,000 clones listed, roughly 85% were seen once. Input material: PBMCs or T cells enriched from blood (not recorded which). Receptors were obtained from a woman between 45 and 65 years old who had recovered from COVID-19.

V and J are TRBV2 and TRBJ1-4; no clear D. The germline V and J ends were trimmed by 0 bases and 4 bases, with 15 bases remaining between them. Germline V gene lookup returns CDR1 SNHLY and CDR2 FYNNEI. The CDR3 contains 17 residues. The CDR3 DNA follows: TGTGCCAGCAGTGAAGCGCTTTTGGAGGGTTTTAATGAAAAACTGTTTTTT. This codes for CASSEALLEGFNEKLFF.

This chain uses TRBV9 with TRBJ1-2; no definite D call. Germline V gene sequence: CDR1 SGDLS, CDR2 YYNGEE. Trimming left V 5 bases short and J 6 bases short, with 17 bases between. The length of the CDR3 is 14 residues. CDR3 loop: CASSLEAGKNGYTF. For the CDR3, the DNA is TGTGCCAGCAGTCTCGAGGCGGGGAAAAATGGCTACACCTTC.

This clone was observed once. The chain couples TRBV15 to TRBJ1-2; D is perhaps TRBD1 (6 bases). The germline CDR1 and CDR2 sequences are LNHNV and YYDKDF (reference sequence). The CDR3 has 13 residues. Trimming left V 5 bases short and J 8 bases short, with 15 bases between. CDR3 in amino acids: CATSPRGIGGYTF. The DNA of the CDR3 is TGTGCCACCAGCCCCAGGGGAATAGGCGGCTACACCTTC.

This clone appeared once. V is TRBV4-1 and J is TRBJ2-1; TRBD2 agrees at 8 bases. The ends lost 4 bases at V and 4 bases at J; junction bases unmatched: 15. This CDR3 is built from 18 residues. The germline V gene encodes CDR1 MGHRA and CDR2 YSYEKL. CDR3 sequence (DNA): TGCGCCAGCAGCCGGAGCAAACCCCTTAGCGGGACTTACAATGAGCAGTTCTTC. It is translated as CASSRSKPLSGTYNEQFF.

The chain uses TRBV27 and TRBJ2-1; weak D call: TRBD2 (10 bases). The V end was cut by 3 bases, the J end by 8 bases, with 32 bases between. CDR3 length equals 20 residues. Germline V gene data show CDR1 as MNHEY and CDR2 as SMNVEV (reference sequence). CDR3 residues: CASSFNRGRVASGSGDEQFF. The CDR3 region has the DNA TGTGCCAGCAGTTTCAACAGGGGGCGCGTGGCTAGCGGGAGCGGCGATGAGCAGTTCTTC.

The chain links TRBV19 to TRBJ1-1; TRBD1 agrees at 9 bases. The CDR3 runs to 15 residues. V shed 5 bases, J shed 3 bases, and the junction held 7 bases outside the gene matches. Germline V lookup: CDR1 LNHDA, CDR2 SQIVND (reference sequence). The CDR3 region has the DNA TGTGCCAGTAGTCATGAACAGGGGGCCGACACTGAAGCTTTCTTT. It is translated as CASSHEQGADTEAFF. Drawing the rest from reference TRBV19 and TRBJ1-1, the complete variable domain is DGGITQSPKYLFRKEGQNVTLSCEQNLNHDAMYWYRQDPGQGLRLIYYSQIVNDFQKGDIAEGYSVSREKKESFPLTVTSAQKNPTAFYLCASSHEQGADTEAFFGQGTRLTVV.

The V and J genes are TRBV3-1 (or the pseudogene TRBV3-2) and TRBJ2-7, with TRBD2 identical over 7 bases. The length of the CDR3 is 15 residues. Germline CDR1 is LGHDT and CDR2 is YNNKEL (reference sequence). After removal of 3 bases from V and 4 bases from J, the junction contained 9 bases not matched to a gene. Written as DNA, the CDR3 is TGTGCCAGCAGCCAGGGGGGGAGCGGGGCTTACGAGCAGTACTTC. Its translation is CASSQGGSGAYEQYF.

This sequence joins TRBV7-9 and TRBJ2-3, with a possible D match to TRBD1 (6 bases). Trimming removed 7 bases from V and 1 base from J, with 18 bases in between. The V gene's germline CDR1 is SEHNR and CDR2 FQNEAQ (reference sequence). The CDR3 runs to 16 residues. In DNA form, the CDR3 reads TGTGCCAGCACCATACCAAGGGGGACGGGCACAGATACGCAGTATTTT. Its translation is CASTIPRGTGTDTQYF.

Only a few counts were recorded for this clone. V gene TRBV10-3 combines with J gene TRBJ1-5, with D perhaps matching TRBD1 (5 bases). This CDR3 contains 13 residues. Germline lookup yields CDR1 ENHRY and CDR2 SYGVKD. Trimming stripped 4 bases from V and 4 bases from J, with 8 bases between. CDR3 residues: CAISGGGNQPQHF. The CDR3 nucleotides are TGTGCCATCAGTGGCGGGGGAAATCAGCCCCAGCATTTT.

This chain connects TRBV3-1 (or the pseudogene TRBV3-2) to TRBJ2-5, with 9 bases aligning to TRBD2. V lost 4 bases to trimming and J lost 7 bases; unmatched junction nucleotides: 13. The CDR3 is made up of 16 amino acids. Germline-derived CDR1 and CDR2 are LGHDT and YNNKEL (reference sequence). The CDR3 nucleotides are TGTGCCAGCAGCCCGGTAGCGGGAGACCGGGCGGGGACCCAGTACTTC. This codes for CASSPVAGDRAGTQYF.

The chain employs TRBV25-1 and TRBJ2-1, with TRBD1 identical over 8 bases. J was trimmed by 13 bases and V by 8 bases; bases with no gene match: 7. The germline gives CDR1 MGHDK, CDR2 SYGVNS. The CDR3 sequence is 11 residues long. CDR3: CASDEGQGQFF. The CDR3 region has the DNA TGTGCCAGCGATGAAGGACAGGGTCAGTTCTTC.